This is a list of T cell receptor beta chains from one sample in a study of blood T cell repertoires in COVID-19. Sequencing used immunoSEQ multiplex PCR; TCRdb keeps in-frame clones, though not all of them. The sample carries more than 150,000 clones, approximately 82% recorded once. The sample comprised peripheral blood. All receptors derive from a woman aged 45-65 years with acute or convalescent COVID-19. Each CDR3 is given with its conserved first and last residue. The D gene is left open where the match is weak. Only part of the rows carry a size: once, few, many, or a class if the clone is expanded.

TRBJ1-1	TRBV12-3/TRBV12-4	-	-	TGTGCCAGCAGTGTGAGACAGGACACTGAAGCTTTCTTT	CASSVRQDTEAFF
TRBJ1-1	TRBV6-5	-	-	TGTGCCAGCAGTTACTCGGCAGGGCGGATGAACACTGAAGCTTTCTTT	CASSYSAGRMNTEAFF
TRBJ2-3	TRBV2	-	-	TGTGCCAGCAGTGGGCAGGGAAGGGGCACAGATACGCAGTATTTT	CASSGQGRGTDTQYF
TRBJ1-1	TRBV10-1	-	TRBD1	TGCGCCATATACAGGGGGCGGGGAACTGAAGCTTTCTTT	CAIYRGRGTEAFF
TRBJ2-7	TRBV7-2	once	TRBD1	TGTGCCAGCAGCGCTGGACAGGGCGACTTCTCCTACGAGCAGTACTTC	CASSAGQGDFSYEQYF
TRBJ1-5	TRBV5-5	-	-	TGTGCCAGCAGCCCGCAACCCCCGGGTAGCAATCAGCCCCAGCATTTT	CASSPQPPGSNQPQHF
TRBJ1-2	TRBV7-3	-	-	TGTGCCAGCAGCCCCTTTAGCAATGGGAGCCCAAGTGGCTACACCTTC	CASSPFSNGSPSGYTF
TRBJ2-1	TRBV4-3	-	-	TGCGCCAGCAGCCAAGCCCGCAATGAGCAGTTCTTC	CASSQARNEQFF
TRBJ1-5	TRBV19	-	-	TGTGCCAGTAGTATAGATCTAGATCAGCCCCAGCATTTT	CASSIDLDQPQHF
TRBJ1-3	TRBV5-1	-	-	TGCGCCAGCAGCCCCGTCCCCGGGTCTGGAAACACCATATATTTT	CASSPVPGSGNTIYF
TRBJ2-5	TRBV7-9	once	TRBD2	TGTGCCAGCAGTGACCTGTTAGCGGGGGGCCAAGAGACCCAGTACTTC	CASSDLLAGGQETQYF
TRBJ1-1	TRBV21-1	-	-	TGTGTTAAATCAAGGCCAGGGTGGCCAAACACTGAAGCTTTCTTT	CVKSRPGWPNTEAFF
TRBJ2-5	TRBV19	-	-	TGTGCCAGTAGTATTCGGACAGATGTGCGTGGGTATAGCCAAGAGACCCAGTACTTC	CASSIRTDVRGYSQETQYF
TRBJ1-5	TRBV15	-	-	TGTGCCACCAGCAGAGCGAGGCTAGGCAATCAGCCCCAGCATTTT	CATSRARLGNQPQHF
TRBJ1-1	TRBV11-2	-	-	TGTGCCAGCAGCTTAAGGGGCATGAACACTGAAGCTTTCTTT	CASSLRGMNTEAFF
TRBJ2-2	TRBV5-5	-	-	TGTGCCAGCAGCTTGGCTCAGGGGAACACCGGGGAGCTGTTTTTT	CASSLAQGNTGELFF
TRBJ2-3	TRBV25-1	-	-	TGTGCCAGCAGTGAATTGGCCCTGCGGGGTAGCACAGATACGCAGTATTTT	CASSELALRGSTDTQYF
TRBJ2-3	TRBV11-2	-	-	TGTGCCAGCAGCCAAGCGGGACACCGCACAGATACGCAGTATTTT	CASSQAGHRTDTQYF
TRBJ1-1	TRBV6-5	-	-	TGTGCCAGCAGACCTCTGGTCGGTGAAGCTTTCTTT	CASRPLVGEAFF
TRBJ2-1	TRBV9	-	TRBD1	TGTGCCAGCAGTCCCCGGACAGGGGGCAATGAGCAGTTCTTC	CASSPRTGGNEQFF
TRBJ1-2	TRBV24-1	few	TRBD1	TGTGCCACCAGTCAGGGGGAGGAGTATGGCTACACCTTC	CATSQGEEYGYTF
TRBJ2-3	TRBV10-1	few	-	TGCGCCAGCAGTGAGTCGAGGGGGAGTTTTGGTCCAGATACGCAGTATTTT	CASSESRGSFGPDTQYF
TRBJ1-2	TRBV7-6	-	TRBD1	TGTGCCAGCAGCCCGGGACAGGGGCTCAGACCCTATGGCTACACCTTC	CASSPGQGLRPYGYTF
TRBJ2-5	TRBV2	many	-	TGTGCCAGCAGTGAAGCATGGACAGAAGAGACCCAGTACTTC	CASSEAWTEETQYF
TRBJ1-3	TRBV6-1	-	-	TGTGCCAGCAGTGAAGCCCCCCGGAGCTCTGGAAACACCATATATTTT	CASSEAPRSSGNTIYF
TRBJ2-1	TRBV28	-	-	TGTGCCAGCAGTTTCGCCGGGAGCTCCTACAATGAGCAGTTCTTC	CASSFAGSSYNEQFF
TRBJ1-6	TRBV6-5	-	TRBD1	TGTGCCAGCACCTCCCGGACAGGCGCGCCCCTCCACTTT	CASTSRTGAPLHF
TRBJ2-7	TRBV5-1	-	TRBD1	TGCGCCAGCAGCTTAGTATCCGGGACAGGGACCTACGAGCAGTACTTC	CASSLVSGTGTYEQYF
TRBJ1-1	TRBV28	few	-	TGTGCCAGCAGTTCCCCCTCCTACACTGAAGCTTTCTTT	CASSSPSYTEAFF
TRBJ1-6	TRBV6-5	-	-	TGTGCCAGCAGTTACTCGGGCGAATCACCCCTCCACTTT	CASSYSGESPLHF
TRBJ2-7	TRBV7-9	-	-	TGTGCCAGCAGCTTGGCAGGCGGGGGCGACGAGCAGTACTTC	CASSLAGGGDEQYF
TRBJ2-5	TRBV21-1	-	-	TGTGCCAGCAGCAAATTCCAGGGGTCGGAGACCCAGTACTTC	CASSKFQGSETQYF
TRBJ2-2	TRBV6-2/TRBV6-3	-	-	TGTGCCAGCAGTGTCCCCTTGGTAGGGGGGGTAAACACCGGGGAGCTGTTTTTT	CASSVPLVGGVNTGELFF
TRBJ2-5	TRBV5-8	-	-	TGTGCCAGCAGCTTGGGGACTGAGGGTGGAGAGACCCAGTACTTC	CASSLGTEGGETQYF
TRBJ2-7	TRBV6-5	-	TRBD2	TGTGCCAGCAGTTACTCAGCGGGGGGGCCCTACGAGCAGTACTTC	CASSYSAGGPYEQYF
TRBJ1-3	TRBV5-6	-	-	TGTGCCAGCAGCTTCCCAAACTCTGGAAACACCATATATTTT	CASSFPNSGNTIYF
TRBJ2-3	TRBV9	-	-	TGTGCCAGCAGCGTAGCTTCGTCAGGGGGCACAGATACGCAGTATTTT	CASSVASSGGTDTQYF
TRBJ1-4	TRBV4-3	-	-	TGCGCCAGCAGCCAAGCACCAAGGGGTAATGAAAAACTGTTTTTT	CASSQAPRGNEKLFF
TRBJ2-7	TRBV5-1	-	TRBD1	TGCGCCAGCAGCTCCGGGACAGGGAATTACGAGCAGTACTTC	CASSSGTGNYEQYF
TRBJ1-4	TRBV7-8	-	-	TGTGCCAGCAGCCAGGGAGCGACTAATGAAAAACTGTTTTTT	CASSQGATNEKLFF
TRBJ1-2	TRBV28	-	TRBD1	TGTGCCACCCTACAGGGGGCGCGGGCCGACGGCTACACCTTC	CATLQGARADGYTF
TRBJ2-7	TRBV7-2	-	TRBD2	TGTGCCAGCAGCCCTCGACTAGCGGGAGGGCGCGAGCAGTACTTC	CASSPRLAGGREQYF
TRBJ1-1	TRBV19	few	-	TGTGCCAGTAGTATAGTTGTCAGTTCTACTGAAGCTTTCTTT	CASSIVVSSTEAFF
TRBJ2-3	TRBV10-3	-	TRBD1	TGTGCCATGGCTCTCGGGACAGGGGGAATAGATACGCAGTATTTT	CAMALGTGGIDTQYF
TRBJ2-2	TRBV2	once	-	TGTGCCAGCAGTGAAGCTCCGGCCGGGGAGCTGTTTTTT	CASSEAPAGELFF
TRBJ2-1	TRBV15	-	TRBD1	TGTGCCACCAGCAGAGAACAGGGGATCTCCATCGAGCAGTTCTTC	CATSREQGISIEQFF
TRBJ1-3	TRBV9	-	-	TGTGCCAGCAGCGCTCAGGGTCTCTCTGGAAACACCATATATTTT	CASSAQGLSGNTIYF
TRBJ2-7	TRBV5-8	-	TRBD2	TGTGCCAGCAGCCCAAGGACTAGCAGATCCTTCGAGCAGTACTTC	CASSPRTSRSFEQYF
TRBJ2-2	TRBV11-3	-	-	TGTGCCAGCAGCTTAGGGGGGCCGTTGCCCGGGGAGCTGTTTTTT	CASSLGGPLPGELFF
TRBJ1-4	TRBV5-4	-	-	TGTGCCAGCAGCCAAACTCCCGGGGTTTCTAATGAAAAACTGTTTTTT	CASSQTPGVSNEKLFF
TRBJ2-4	TRBV9	-	TRBD1	TGTGCCAGCAGCGCGACAGGGGTCAACTCCGTAGCCAAAAACATTCAGTACTTC	CASSATGVNSVAKNIQYF
TRBJ1-4	TRBV15	-	TRBD1	TGTGCCACCAGCAGACCGACAGGGTGGGAAAAACTGTTTTTT	CATSRPTGWEKLFF